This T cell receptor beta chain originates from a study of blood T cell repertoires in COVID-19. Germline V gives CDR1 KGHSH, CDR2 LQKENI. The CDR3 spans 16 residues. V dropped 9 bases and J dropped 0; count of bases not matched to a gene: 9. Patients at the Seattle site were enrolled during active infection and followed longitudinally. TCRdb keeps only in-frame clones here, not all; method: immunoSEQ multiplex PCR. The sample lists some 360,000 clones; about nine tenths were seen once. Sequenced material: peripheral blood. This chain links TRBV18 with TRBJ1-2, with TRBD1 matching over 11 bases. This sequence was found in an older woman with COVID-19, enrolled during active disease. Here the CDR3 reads CASSRTGGNANYGYTF. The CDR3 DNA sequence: TGTGCCAGTTCCCGGACAGGGGGCAATGCTAACTATGGCTACACCTTC.